These 3 T cell receptor beta chains were all obtained from the same sample, sequenced in a study of cytomegalovirus exposure and HLA in healthy donors. PCR employed 60 Vbeta and 13 Jbeta primers. Data came from immunoSEQ multiplex PCR; TCRdb stores just in-frame clones and leaves some out. The sample includes 40,000 to 60,000 clones, 55% to 85% of them seen just once. The sequenced sample was PBMCs. The source is a woman between 50 and 59 years old in good health and CMV-seronegative.

The rearrangement links TRBV29-1 to TRBJ2-1; 7 nucleotides line up with TRBD1. After removal of 6 bases from V and 9 bases from J, the junction contained 14 bases not matched to a gene. CDR3 length equals 14 residues. Germline assignment: CDR1 SQVTM and CDR2 ANQGSEA. The CDR3 bases are TGCAGCGTGGTTGGACAGGTCATACAATTTGAGCAGTTCTTC. Protein product: CSVVGQVIQFEQFF.

The chain has TRBV28 and TRBJ2-7, with D perhaps TRBD1 (6 bases). The germline V and J ends were trimmed by 5 bases and 4 bases, with 18 bases remaining between them. The CDR3 sequence is 15 residues long. Germline loops: CDR1 MDHEN, CDR2 SYDVKM. This chain's CDR3 is CASSPSSGTPYEQYF. The CDR3 DNA reads TGTGCCAGCAGTCCTTCGTCCGGGACACCGTACGAGCAGTACTTC.

The chain is built from TRBV7-3 and TRBJ2-3, with 7 bases that match TRBD2. The CDR3 is 16 amino acids. V gave up 1 base and J gave up 2 bases; unmatched junction bases: 6. Germline loops: CDR1 SGHTA, CDR2 FQGTGA. The CDR3, as DNA: TGTGCCAGCAGCTTAAGCTCTGCGGGGGTCACAGATACGCAGTATTTT. Protein sequence: CASSLSSAGVTDTQYF. Based on the CDR3 plus reference TRBV7-3 and TRBJ2-3, the full variable domain is GAGVSQTPSNKVTEKGKYVELRCDPISGHTALYWYRQSLGQGPEFLIYFQGTGAADDSGLPNDRFFAVRPEGSVSTLKIQRTERGDSAVYLCASSLSSAGVTDTQYFGPGTRLTVL.